Here is one T cell receptor (beta chain) with its context. This clonotype was detected a few times. Its binding antigen is unknown. Per-nucleotide qualities are absent, and no much larger clonotype sits a single base away. This sample is drawn from a study of T cell repertoires in cytomegalovirus infection (dated by TCRdb to between 2019 and 2020). Context from the whole study: Peptide stimulations targeted recently identified HLA-C-restricted CMV epitopes, whose presentation resists viral immunomodulation, together with well-studied HLA-B-restricted epitopes. The HLA type of each donor mattered for the analysis, because public TCR beta signatures pointed to carriage of CMV infection along with the matching HLA type. Findings and caveats that apply to the study as a whole: The ex vivo response was dominated by HLA-C-restricted CMV-specific TCR beta clonotypes, which also provided the single most frequent clonotype in two of eight donors. Cumulative frequency of public TCR beta family members discriminated carriers of CMV infection plus the relevant HLA type in this cohort and an independent 352-donor cohort.

The treatment or condition label for this specimen denotes: in vitro stimulation with specific CMV peptide epitopes to enrich CMV-specific T cells. Sequencing instrument: Illumina HiSeq 1500. TCRdb redid the processing of the public reads, applying fastp at Q25 and MiXCR, and retained in-frame beta chains. Merged by CDR3 protein, the rows form single entries marked with the most common genes and DNA. Within this sample are some 560,000 distinct CDR3 sequences, with around 40% of them counted one time only. The top ten clonotypes cover around 46% of the sample. The CDR3 measures 15 amino acids from cysteine to phenylalanine. Only the CDR3 DNA is retained, 45 bases long and in frame from the first base. At the junction V is shortened by 6 bases and J by 5 bases; bases outside the gene matches: 7.

The chain is assembled from TRBV12-3 or TRBV12-4 and TRBJ2-1, with 10 central nucleotides matching TRBD2. The source material was cultured PBMCs, sampled from culture after CMV antigen stimulation. The sequence was obtained from a human donor in good health (CMV status not recorded). Some clones in this sample may be carry-over from other donors' samples. At the DNA level, the sequence is TGTGCCAGCAGCCACCAGCGGGAGGGGAACAATGAGCAGTTCTTC. This sequence encodes CASSHQREGNNEQFF.